This passage covers 5 T cell receptor beta chains from one sample sequenced in a study of regulatory T cells in long-lasting Graves disease. Sample time point: newly diagnosed GD, antithyroid drugs for less than 3 months. Generation of the TCR library employed RNA extracted from PBMCs. For TCR beta, libraries came from iRepertoire HTBI primers and Arm-PCR of CDR3 regions. MiXCR, run by TCRdb on the multiplex PCR reads, gives a single entry per CDR3 protein. The sample lists about 430,000 distinct CDR3 sequences, about 15% occurring once. The same sample was also studied in work on T cells in Graves' hyperthyroidism and ophthalmopathy.

The sequencing used peripheral blood mononuclear cells (PBMCs), collected at new diagnosis, from a patient treated with antithyroid drugs. The receptor source for this set is a woman between 40 and 50 years old with Graves disease.

The table lists this clonotype with many counts. The genes are TRBV28 and TRBJ1-2; 7 bases match TRBD1. The CDR3 loop spans 14 amino acids. V lost 6 bases, J lost 6 bases, and 10 bases stayed unmatched. CDR1 and CDR2 from the germline V gene are MDHEN and SYDVKM. The CDR3, as DNA: TGTGCCAGCAGCCCAATAGGGACAGCAGATGGCTACACCTTC. Translating gives CASSPIGTADGYTF.

This clonotype was observed a handful of times. The J gene is TRBJ2-2, the V gene TRBV3-1, with a possible D match to TRBD1 (6 bases). CDR1 LGHDT and CDR2 YNNKEL come from the germline V gene (reference sequence). Trimming pared 5 bases from V and 7 bases from J, leaving 14 bases between. This CDR3 region has 14 residues. The CDR3 protein is CASSSRVGGGELFF. The CDR3 DNA is TGTGCCAGCAGCTCCCGCGTAGGGGGCGGGGAGCTGTTTTTT.

This clonotype was counted a few times. This may be a read error, as it is one base from a much larger clone. V is TRBV28 and J is TRBJ2-3; no clear D. Germline CDR1 is MDHEN and CDR2 is SYDVKM. The CDR3 is 14 amino acids. The CDR3 DNA reads TGTGCCAGCGGTTTCCCTGGGAGCACAGATACGCAGTATTTT. Translation gives CASGFPGSTDTQYF.

This clonotype has a count of ten or more. The genes are TRBV12-3 or TRBV12-4 and TRBJ1-4, with 9 bases identical to TRBD1. J was trimmed by 6 bases and V by 7 bases; bases with no gene match: 12. This CDR3 comprises 16 residues. CDR3 loop: CASTQSPGQGDEKLFF. The CDR3 DNA is TGTGCCAGCACCCAATCTCCGGGACAGGGTGATGAAAAACTGTTTTTT.

This clonotype was detected many times. The chain couples TRBV12-3 or TRBV12-4 to TRBJ2-7; D not resolved. Deletions cut 6 bases from V and 3 bases from J, with 18 bases between. The CDR3 sequence is 15 residues long. The CDR3 coding sequence is TGTGCCAGCAGCCCGCAGATGGTGGGATACTACGAGCAGTACTTC. Translating it yields CASSPQMVGYYEQYF.